This T cell receptor (beta chain) emerged from a study of shared clonotypes between healthy human individuals. None of the donors, who were healthy HIV-negative adults, had recently had acute infections or vaccinations. From CD4+ cells came CD45RA+ naive and CD45RA-negative memory subsets. This clone occurred a few times. What it binds is unknown. Germline CDR1 is KGHSH and CDR2 is LQKENI. The ends were cut back, 2 bases at V and 8 bases at J, with 10 bases in the middle. CDR3 length equals 14 residues. The assay was immunoSEQ multiplex PCR, and TCRdb's table has in-frame clones only and misses some. The sample lists some 1 million clones; around 75% were seen once. Study findings and constraints: The donor pool, a small one, limited the genetic and exposure-history diversity represented. Rarefaction revealed incomplete sorted-subset sequencing despite large depth.

The rearrangement uses TRBV18 and TRBJ1-6; D is ambiguous. Specimen: memory CD4+ T cells sorted from blood. Described subset: CD45RA-negative fraction. This receptor was obtained from a young man in good health. For the CDR3, the DNA is TGTGCCAGCTCACCAGGTAACGGAGATTCACCCCTCCACTTT. This codes for CASSPGNGDSPLHF.